This T cell receptor beta chain was observed in a study of blood T cell repertoires in COVID-19. The data were produced by immunoSEQ multiplex PCR, yet TCRdb's version contains in-frame clones alone and is incomplete. Of about 130,000 clones in the sample, almost 80% were seen once. CDR1 is MDHEN, CDR2 SYDVKM, per germline. Deletions cut 7 bases from V and 4 bases from J, with 5 bases between. This CDR3 is 11 amino acids long. This chain joins TRBV28 and TRBJ2-1; no clear D. This sequence originates from a man in his 60s who had recovered from COVID-19. The sample was peripheral blood. CDR3 loop: CASMRYNEQFF. CDR3 sequence (DNA): TGTGCCAGCATGAGGTACAATGAGCAGTTCTTC.